Listed below are T cell receptor beta chains from one sample, sequenced in a study of blood T cell repertoires in COVID-19. Sequencing used immunoSEQ multiplex PCR; TCRdb keeps in-frame clones, though not all of them. The sample consists of about 300,000 clones, 85% of them appearing once. Sequenced: PBMCs or T cells enriched from blood (not recorded which). These receptors were taken from a woman in her 30s who had been exposed to COVID-19. Each CDR3 is given with its conserved first and last residue. The D gene is left open where the match is weak. The size of a clone is reported for some rows only, either as once, few or many, or as a class for expanded clones.

D,J,size,V,DNA,CDR3
TRBD2,TRBJ2-5,NA,TRBV7-7,TGTGCTAGCAGCTTCACCCGGGGGGACCAAGAGACCCAGTACTTC,CASSFTRGDQETQYF
TRBD1,TRBJ1-3,once,TRBV5-1,TGCGCCAGCGGAAGGGGCAGAGGGACAGGGGGCCTTGGAAACACCATATATTTT,CASGRGRGTGGLGNTIYF
NA,TRBJ1-6,NA,TRBV15,TGTGCCACCAGGAGGGGCCTTGGGGCGGGGGACAATTCACCCCTCCACTTT,CATRRGLGAGDNSPLHF
TRBD1,TRBJ1-5,NA,TRBV24-1,TGTGCCACCAGTGATGTCGGGACAGGGAACAATCAGCCCCAGCATTTT,CATSDVGTGNNQPQHF
TRBD1,TRBJ2-2,NA,TRBV3-1/TRBV3-2,TGTGCCAGCAGCCTGGGACAGCTCACCGGGGAGCTGTTTTTT,CASSLGQLTGELFF
NA,TRBJ1-4,NA,TRBV28,TGTGCCGTCCGGGGCGTGGGGAGGGAAAAACTGTTTTTT,CAVRGVGREKLFF
NA,TRBJ1-4,NA,TRBV5-1,TGCGCCAGCAGCTTAAAGACAGGACCGGCAACTAATGAAAAACTGTTTTTT,CASSLKTGPATNEKLFF
NA,TRBJ1-5,NA,TRBV21-1,TGTGCCAGCCGCCGGGATCCTAGCAATCAGCCCCAGCATTTT,CASRRDPSNQPQHF
NA,TRBJ1-5,NA,TRBV12-2,TGTGCAAGTCGCTATAATGGGGACACGATCCAGCCCCAGCATTTT,CASRYNGDTIQPQHF
TRBD2,TRBJ2-7,NA,TRBV9,TGTGCCAGCAGCGTTAGCGGGTTGACCTACGAGCAGTACTTC,CASSVSGLTYEQYF
NA,TRBJ2-1,NA,TRBV5-5,TGTGCCAGCAGCTTGACAGGGTTTACTAACAATGAGCAGTTCTTC,CASSLTGFTNNEQFF
NA,TRBJ2-3,NA,TRBV6-5,TGTGCCAGCAGTCCCAGTCCCCTTAGCACAGATACGCAGTATTTT,CASSPSPLSTDTQYF
TRBD1,TRBJ1-2,once,TRBV5-5,TGTGCCAGCAGCTGGGGGACAGCTTTTGATGGCTACACCTTC,CASSWGTAFDGYTF
TRBD2,TRBJ2-5,NA,TRBV18,TGTGCCAGCTCAAAGAACAACGCGGGAGGCAGTGAGACCCAGTACTTC,CASSKNNAGGSETQYF
NA,TRBJ1-1,NA,TRBV10-3,TGTGCCATCAGTGAGCCCACAGGTCTTGAAGCTTTCTTT,CAISEPTGLEAFF
NA,TRBJ1-3,NA,TRBV28,TGTGCCAGCAGTAAGGGGTACACCATATATTTT,CASSKGYTIYF
TRBD1,TRBJ1-1,few,TRBV28,TGTGCCAGCAGCCACAGGGGCGATACTGAAGCTTTCTTT,CASSHRGDTEAFF
NA,TRBJ2-1,NA,TRBV5-1,TGCGCCAGCAGCTTTTCCCCGGGACTCCAGAGCAATGAGCAGTTCTTC,CASSFSPGLQSNEQFF
TRBD2,TRBJ2-3,NA,TRBV18,TGTGCCAGCTCTCGACTAGCGGACACAGATACGCAGTATTTT,CASSRLADTDTQYF
TRBD2,TRBJ2-2,NA,TRBV9,TGTGCCAGCAGCTTCATAGCGGGGCCCACCGGGGAGCTGTTTTTT,CASSFIAGPTGELFF
TRBD1,TRBJ1-2,NA,TRBV18,TGTGCCAGCTCCACAACCGGGACAGGGGTGACAAACTATGGCTACACCTTC,CASSTTGTGVTNYGYTF
TRBD2,TRBJ2-1,NA,TRBV13,TGTGCCAGCAGCTTTTGGGGACTAGCGGGAGTTGTCTACAATGAGCAGTTCTTC,CASSFWGLAGVVYNEQFF
NA,TRBJ2-7,NA,TRBV28,TGTGCCAGCAGTTTTCCCTCAGGACTTGACGAGCAGTACTTC,CASSFPSGLDEQYF
TRBD1,TRBJ1-1,NA,TRBV5-1,TGCGCCAGCAGCTCGAACAGGGGCGTACCGGGGAACACTGAAGCTTTCTTT,CASSSNRGVPGNTEAFF
TRBD1,TRBJ2-6,NA,TRBV7-3,TGTGCCAGCAGCCAGAGTGACAGGGCTGGGGCCAACGTCCTGACTTTC,CASSQSDRAGANVLTF
NA,TRBJ1-5,NA,TRBV6-1,TGTGCCAGCGGTGAAGGAGGGCGCAATCAGCCCCAGCATTTT,CASGEGGRNQPQHF
TRBD1,TRBJ2-6,NA,TRBV29-1,TGCAGCGTCCAGAGACAGGGGGCAACTGGGGCCAACGTCCTGACTTTC,CSVQRQGATGANVLTF
NA,TRBJ1-2,NA,TRBV19,TGTGCCAGTAGTATCAGGGTTTGCGCATTGGGTTATGGCTACACCTTC,CASSIRVCALGYGYTF
TRBD2,TRBJ2-3,NA,TRBV11-3,TGTGCCAGCAGCTCGGGACTAGCGGGAGATGGCACAGATACGCAGTATTTT,CASSSGLAGDGTDTQYF
TRBD2,TRBJ2-1,NA,TRBV15,TGTGCCACCAGCAGAGGACTAGCGGCAAACAATGAGCAGTTCTTC,CATSRGLAANNEQFF
TRBD2,TRBJ2-5,NA,TRBV6-5,TGTGCCAGCATCGGCAATAGCGGGGGGCAAGAGACCCAGTACTTC,CASIGNSGGQETQYF
TRBD1,TRBJ1-2,few,TRBV2,TGTGCCAGCAGTGAGGACAGGAACTATGGCTACACCTTC,CASSEDRNYGYTF
TRBD1,TRBJ1-4,once,TRBV3-1/TRBV3-2,TGTGCCAGCAGCCGTTCAACCGGGACAGGGAGTGAAAAACTGTTTTTT,CASSRSTGTGSEKLFF
NA,TRBJ1-1,NA,TRBV19,TGTGCCAGTAGTATTAGGGGAACAAACACTGAAGCTTTCTTT,CASSIRGTNTEAFF
NA,TRBJ2-3,once,TRBV11-2,TGTGCCAGCAGCCGGTCAGGGGCCGTGGATACGCAGTATTTT,CASSRSGAVDTQYF
TRBD1,TRBJ1-4,once,TRBV30,TGTGCCTGGAAGCCGGGACAGCCTAATGAAAAACTGTTTTTT,CAWKPGQPNEKLFF
NA,TRBJ1-2,NA,TRBV7-9,TGTGCCAGCAGCTTAGACAGTAACTATGGCTACACCTTC,CASSLDSNYGYTF
NA,TRBJ1-4,NA,TRBV21-1,TGTGCCAGCAGCAAAGACAGGTGGGGTAATGAAAAACTGTTTTTT,CASSKDRWGNEKLFF
NA,TRBJ2-7,NA,TRBV10-2,TGCGCCAGCAGTGGGCAGGGGATTTACCACGAGCAGTACTTC,CASSGQGIYHEQYF
TRBD1,TRBJ2-7,NA,TRBV28,TGTGCCAGCAGGCCCGGGACAGGGTTCTACGAGCAGTACTTC,CASRPGTGFYEQYF
NA,TRBJ1-2,NA,TRBV30,TGTGCCTGGAGCCCCCTCGACAGATACTATGGCTACACCTTC,CAWSPLDRYYGYTF
TRBD1,TRBJ1-5,NA,TRBV7-6,TGTGCCAGCAGCTCCGAAACAGGGGGGAATCAGCCCCAGCATTTT,CASSSETGGNQPQHF
NA,TRBJ1-5,NA,TRBV19,TGTGCCAGTACCCTGACAGGTCATAGCAATCAGCCCCAGCATTTT,CASTLTGHSNQPQHF
NA,TRBJ1-1,few,TRBV4-2,TGTGCCAGCAGCCAAGACCCAGGGGACACTGAAGCTTTCTTT,CASSQDPGDTEAFF
NA,TRBJ1-2,NA,TRBV4-3,TGCGCCAGCAGCCAAATAAGGACACAGGGAAGCTACACCTTC,CASSQIRTQGSYTF
TRBD2,TRBJ2-2,NA,TRBV6-2/TRBV6-3,TGTGCCAGCAGCGGACTAGCGGCGAACACCGGGGAGCTGTTTTTT,CASSGLAANTGELFF
NA,TRBJ1-3,few,TRBV6-5,TGTGCCAGCAGTTACTCCGGTGGAAACACCATATATTTT,CASSYSGGNTIYF
TRBD1,TRBJ1-4,NA,TRBV4-3,TGCGCCAGCAGTCGAGGGGGCCTGGCTAATGAAAAACTGTTTTTT,CASSRGGLANEKLFF
NA,TRBJ1-5,few,TRBV29-1,TGCAGCGTTGAACCAGGGTTTGATCAGCCCCAGCATTTT,CSVEPGFDQPQHF
TRBD1,TRBJ1-3,once,TRBV19,TGTGCCAGTAGTATGGGAACAGGGGCCTCTGGAAACACCATATATTTT,CASSMGTGASGNTIYF
NA,TRBJ2-7,NA,TRBV4-1,TGCGCCAGCAGCCAAGTCATCGGGGGACTGAGGGAGCAGTACTTC,CASSQVIGGLREQYF
NA,TRBJ1-1,NA,TRBV19,TGTGCCAGTAGTATGGATTATCGGGGAAGCACTGAAGCTTTCTTT,CASSMDYRGSTEAFF
NA,TRBJ2-7,NA,TRBV30,TGTGCCTGGAGTGTACGGGGGGCCGAGCAGTACTTC,CAWSVRGAEQYF
TRBD1,TRBJ1-2,NA,TRBV10-3,TGTGCCATCAGTGAGCCGAGGGACAGGGTAAACTATGGCTACACCTTC,CAISEPRDRVNYGYTF
TRBD2,TRBJ2-1,NA,TRBV7-8,TGTGCCAGCAATCGCAAGCGGGAGGGTATCACGGGTGAGCAGTTCTTC,CASNRKREGITGEQFF
TRBD1,TRBJ2-7,NA,TRBV15,TGTGCCACCAGCAGAGGGGGGACAGGAAAATACGAGCAGTACTTC,CATSRGGTGKYEQYF